Listed below are T cell receptor beta chains from one sample, sequenced in a study of T cell repertoires in cytomegalovirus infection. Their target antigens are unknown. MiXCR, run by TCRdb on the reads, gives a single entry per CDR3 protein. The table shows roughly 860,000 distinct CDR3 sequences, with around a third occurring only once. The sequencing used cultured CD8+ T cells from PBMCs, collected from culture after CMV antigen stimulation. The origin of the receptors is a human donor in good health (CMV status not recorded). Some clones in this sample may be carry-over from other donors' samples. The CDR3 runs from the conserved cysteine through the conserved F or W. The D gene is left open where the match is weak. Size values are once, few and many counts, or a class for expanded clones, and some rows have none.

DNA: TGCGCCAGCAGCCCGGGGACTAGCGGGGATTATGAGCAGTTCTTC; CDR3: CASSPGTSGDYEQFF; J: TRBJ2-1; V: TRBV4-3; size: few; D: TRBD2
DNA: TGTGCCAGCAGCCCTCATACAGCTAGCACAGATACGCAGTATTTT; CDR3: CASSPHTASTDTQYF; J: TRBJ2-3; V: TRBV7-9; size: -; D: -
DNA: TGTGCCAGCCTATGGGGACAGGGGAAGAGAGATACGCAGTATTTT; CDR3: CASLWGQGKRDTQYF; J: TRBJ2-3; V: TRBV2; size: -; D: TRBD1
DNA: TGTGCCAGCAGCTTAGTTGCGCCAGGTTCACCCCTCCACTTT; CDR3: CASSLVAPGSPLHF; J: TRBJ1-6; V: TRBV7-9; size: -; D: -
DNA: TGTGCCAGCAGTCCTTCCACCCCACTACCGCCAGGTAGTAATGAGCAGTTCTTC; CDR3: CASSPSTPLPPGSNEQFF; J: TRBJ2-1; V: TRBV6-2/TRBV6-3; size: few; D: -
DNA: TGTGCCAGCAGTTTTTCCGGCCCCGGGGGATATGGCTACACCTTC; CDR3: CASSFSGPGGYGYTF; J: TRBJ1-2; V: TRBV6-1; size: few; D: -
DNA: TGCAGTGCTAGAAAGATCGGGCAGGGGGAATCCTACGAGCAGTACTTC; CDR3: CSARKIGQGESYEQYF; J: TRBJ2-7; V: TRBV20-1; size: -; D: TRBD1
DNA: TGTGCCAGCAGTTACGGGGTAAACTCCCCACGGGAGACCCAGTACTTC; CDR3: CASSYGVNSPRETQYF; J: TRBJ2-5; V: TRBV6-2/TRBV6-3; size: few; D: -
DNA: TGTGCCAGCAGCCCGGGCCCGGGACAGGGGGAGGAGACCCAGTACTTC; CDR3: CASSPGPGQGEETQYF; J: TRBJ2-5; V: TRBV7-9; size: -; D: TRBD1
DNA: TGTGCCAGTAGTATTCTCGGGGCCGGTGAAGCTTTCTTT; CDR3: CASSILGAGEAFF; J: TRBJ1-1; V: TRBV19; size: few; D: -
DNA: TGTGCCAGCAGTTTGAGCAGCCCAAGCTCCTACGAGCAGTACTTC; CDR3: CASSLSSPSSYEQYF; J: TRBJ2-7; V: TRBV7-2; size: few; D: -
DNA: TGTGCCAGCAGTGAAGAGCAAATAGCTAACTATGGCTACACCTTC; CDR3: CASSEEQIANYGYTF; J: TRBJ1-2; V: TRBV6-1; size: -; D: -
DNA: TGTGCCATCACCGCACAGGAACCTTCCTCCTACGAGCAGTACTTC; CDR3: CAITAQEPSSYEQYF; J: TRBJ2-7; V: TRBV10-3; size: -; D: -
DNA: TGTGCCAGCAGTGCGGGACAGGGGGCCCACTATGGCTACACCTTC; CDR3: CASSAGQGAHYGYTF; J: TRBJ1-2; V: TRBV6-5; size: -; D: TRBD1
DNA: TGTGCCAGCAGCCAAGATCATGTCGGCAACAGCTCCTACAATGAGCAGTTCTTC; CDR3: CASSQDHVGNSSYNEQFF; J: TRBJ2-1; V: TRBV14; size: -; D: -
DNA: TGCAGTGCTAGACAGGGTCAGCCCCAGCATTTT; CDR3: CSARQGQPQHF; J: TRBJ1-5; V: TRBV20-1; size: -; D: -
DNA: TGTGCCAGTAGTATAAGGGGACAGGGGGGATCCTACAATGAGCAGTTCTTC; CDR3: CASSIRGQGGSYNEQFF; J: TRBJ2-1; V: TRBV19; size: -; D: TRBD1
DNA: TGTGCCAGCAGCTTATGGGTGACGAACACTGAAGCTTTCTTT; CDR3: CASSLWVTNTEAFF; J: TRBJ1-1; V: TRBV7-6; size: -; D: -
DNA: TGTGCCAGTAGTATGGGGCAGGGTATTGGCAATGAGCAGTTCTTC; CDR3: CASSMGQGIGNEQFF; J: TRBJ2-1; V: TRBV19; size: few; D: -
DNA: TGTGCCAGCAGTTACTCTCTAGCGGACCAAGAGACCCAGTACTTC; CDR3: CASSYSLADQETQYF; J: TRBJ2-5; V: TRBV6-5; size: once; D: TRBD2
DNA: TGCAGCGTTGAAGCAGCTGACAGGGGGATAACGTCAGCCTACGAGCAGTACTTC; CDR3: CSVEAADRGITSAYEQYF; J: TRBJ2-7; V: TRBV29-1; size: -; D: TRBD1
DNA: TGTGCCAGCAGCTCGCCCCCCAGCGGGGACTACACCGGGGAGCTGTTTTTT; CDR3: CASSSPPSGDYTGELFF; J: TRBJ2-2; V: TRBV7-9; size: few; D: TRBD2
DNA: TGCGCCAGCAGCGATCTTCCGGGACAGGCGACAAACACTGAAGCTTTCTTT; CDR3: CASSDLPGQATNTEAFF; J: TRBJ1-1; V: TRBV5-1; size: -; D: TRBD1
DNA: TGTGCCAGCAGCAAAAGGACAGGGCGAAATCAGCCCCAGCATTTT; CDR3: CASSKRTGRNQPQHF; J: TRBJ1-5; V: TRBV7-2; size: many; D: TRBD1
DNA: TGTGCCAGCATTGGGGATCTTGGTGAAGCTTTCTTT; CDR3: CASIGDLGEAFF; J: TRBJ1-1; V: TRBV6-2/TRBV6-3; size: few; D: -
DNA: TGCGCCAGCAGCTTTTGGGACTTTCTAGCGGGGGGAAACAATGAGCAGTTCTTC; CDR3: CASSFWDFLAGGNNEQFF; J: TRBJ2-1; V: TRBV5-1; size: few; D: TRBD2
DNA: TGTGCCAGCAGCTTAGCCTTTTCCAACGCGAACACCGGGGAGCTGTTTTTT; CDR3: CASSLAFSNANTGELFF; J: TRBJ2-2; V: TRBV11-1; size: few; D: -
DNA: TGTGCCAGCAGCTTAGCGCCCACCGGGGAGCTGTTTTTT; CDR3: CASSLAPTGELFF; J: TRBJ2-2; V: TRBV7-6; size: many; D: -
DNA: TGTGCCAGCAGCTTCCTGGACAGGGTGGGGGTTAGGGTGTATCAGCCCCAGCATTTT; CDR3: CASSFLDRVGVRVYQPQHF; J: TRBJ1-5; V: TRBV7-6; size: few; D: TRBD1
DNA: TGTGCCAGCAGTTTAGGGGACAGGTATCCCTACGAGCAGTACTTC; CDR3: CASSLGDRYPYEQYF; J: TRBJ2-7; V: TRBV12-3/TRBV12-4; size: -; D: TRBD1
DNA: TGTGCCAGCAGCTTGGTCTCGGACACTCGGCACCAGCATTTT; CDR3: CASSLVSDTRHQHF; J: TRBJ1-5; V: TRBV5-6; size: -; D: -
DNA: TGTGCCAGCAGTCGGACTAGCGGGGAGTACAATGAGCAGTTCTTC; CDR3: CASSRTSGEYNEQFF; J: TRBJ2-1; V: TRBV6-5; size: few; D: TRBD2
DNA: TGTGCCACTAGCGGGGTTCTCGATGAGCAGTTCTTC; CDR3: CATSGVLDEQFF; J: TRBJ2-1; V: TRBV2; size: -; D: TRBD2
DNA: TGTGCCAGCAGTTCATGGGACAGGGGAACAGATACGCAGTATTTT; CDR3: CASSSWDRGTDTQYF; J: TRBJ2-3; V: TRBV27; size: many; D: TRBD1